Sequencing of this TCR beta chain was carried out in a study of cytomegalovirus exposure and HLA in healthy donors. Study-wide background: Early released data had about 85 million unique TCRs, all coming from HLA-typed donors.

Unrecorded immune exposures were likely, despite nominal health at sampling. Concerning this clone: Its antigen is unknown. The junction shows a germline mismatch at one end, possibly a read error. Other nucleotide sequences from this sample produce the same CDR3.

60 Vbeta and 13 Jbeta primers were used in PCR. The assay was immunoSEQ multiplex PCR, and TCRdb's table has in-frame clones only and misses some. The table has some 130,000 clones, 75% to 85% seen once. Study-level findings and limits: Reportedly, cytomegalovirus status was diagnosed with high sensitivity and specificity. A list of about 180 TCR beta chains associated with cytomegalovirus was given.

Germline V gene data show CDR1 as MNHEY and CDR2 as SMNVEV (reference sequence). The CDR3 extends over 16 amino acids. The chain employs TRBV27 and TRBJ2-2, with 9 nucleotides matching TRBD1. Sequencing input: PBMCs. The source of this sequence is a man aged 25 to 40 in good health and CMV-seronegative. The CDR3 nucleotides read TGTGCCAGCAGTCCCAGGGACAGGGTGAACACTGGGGAGCTGTTTTTT. Amino acids: CASSPRDRVNTGELFF.